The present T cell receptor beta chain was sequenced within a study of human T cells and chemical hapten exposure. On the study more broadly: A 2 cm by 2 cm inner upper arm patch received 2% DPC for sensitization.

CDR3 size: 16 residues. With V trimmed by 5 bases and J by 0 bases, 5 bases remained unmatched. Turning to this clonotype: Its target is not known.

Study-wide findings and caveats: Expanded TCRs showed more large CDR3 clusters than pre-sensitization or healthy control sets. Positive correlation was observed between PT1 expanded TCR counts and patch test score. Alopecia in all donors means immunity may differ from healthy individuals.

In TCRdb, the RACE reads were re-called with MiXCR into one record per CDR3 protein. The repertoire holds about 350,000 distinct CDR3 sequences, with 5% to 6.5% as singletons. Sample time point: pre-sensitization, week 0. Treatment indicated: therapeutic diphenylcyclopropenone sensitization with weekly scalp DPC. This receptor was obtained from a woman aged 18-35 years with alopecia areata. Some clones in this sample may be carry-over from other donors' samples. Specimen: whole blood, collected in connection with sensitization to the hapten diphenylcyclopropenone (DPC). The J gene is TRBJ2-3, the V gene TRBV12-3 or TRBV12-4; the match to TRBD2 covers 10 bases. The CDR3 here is CASSPERGGSTDTQYF. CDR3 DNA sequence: TGTGCCAGCAGTCCGGAGCGGGGGGGGAGCACAGATACGCAGTATTTT.